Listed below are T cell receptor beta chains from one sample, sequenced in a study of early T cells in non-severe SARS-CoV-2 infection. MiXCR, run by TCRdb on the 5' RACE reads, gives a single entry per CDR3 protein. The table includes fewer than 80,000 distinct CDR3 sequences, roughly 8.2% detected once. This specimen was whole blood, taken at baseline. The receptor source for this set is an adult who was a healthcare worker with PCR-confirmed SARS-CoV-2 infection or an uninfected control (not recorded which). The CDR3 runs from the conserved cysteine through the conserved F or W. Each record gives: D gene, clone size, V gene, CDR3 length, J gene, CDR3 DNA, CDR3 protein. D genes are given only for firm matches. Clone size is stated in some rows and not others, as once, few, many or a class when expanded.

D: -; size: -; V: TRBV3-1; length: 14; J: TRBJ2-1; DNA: TGTGCCAGCAGCCAAGGGGGCCAATACAATGAGCAGTTCTTC; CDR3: CASSQGGQYNEQFF
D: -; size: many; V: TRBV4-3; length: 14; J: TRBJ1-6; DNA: TGCGCCAGCAGCCACGTTTTGGATAATTCACCCCTCCACTTT; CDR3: CASSHVLDNSPLHF
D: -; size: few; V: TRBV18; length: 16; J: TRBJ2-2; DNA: TGTGCCAGCTCACCACCGGCGGGGGCCCACACCGGGGAGCTGTTTTTT; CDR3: CASSPPAGAHTGELFF
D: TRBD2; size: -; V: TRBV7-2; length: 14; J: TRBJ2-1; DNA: TGTGCCAGCAGCTGGGCTAGCGGGTACAATGAGCAGTTCTTC; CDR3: CASSWASGYNEQFF
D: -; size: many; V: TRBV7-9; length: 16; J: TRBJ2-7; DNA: TGTGCCAGCAGCCCGGGACCCTCGGCGCTAAACAGCGAGCAGTACTTC; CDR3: CASSPGPSALNSEQYF
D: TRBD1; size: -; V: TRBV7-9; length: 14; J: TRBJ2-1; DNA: TGTGCCAGCGGCGGACAGGGCAAGTACAATGAGCAGTTCTTC; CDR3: CASGGQGKYNEQFF
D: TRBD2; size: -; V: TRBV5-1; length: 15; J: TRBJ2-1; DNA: TGCGCCAGCAGCTTCGCGGGAGGGCCCCCAAATGAGCAGTTCTTC; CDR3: CASSFAGGPPNEQFF
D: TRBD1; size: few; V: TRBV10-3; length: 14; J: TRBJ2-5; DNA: TGTGCCATCAGCACCGGGACAGGGCGGGAGACCCAGTACTTC; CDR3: CAISTGTGRETQYF
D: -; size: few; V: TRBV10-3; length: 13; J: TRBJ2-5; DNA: TGTGCCATCAGTGAGCTCTGGGAAGAGACCCAGTACTTC; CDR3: CAISELWEETQYF
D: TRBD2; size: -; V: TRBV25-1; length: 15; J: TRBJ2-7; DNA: TGTGCCAGCAGTGAAACCACTAGCGGGACACGGGAGCAGTACTTC; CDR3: CASSETTSGTREQYF
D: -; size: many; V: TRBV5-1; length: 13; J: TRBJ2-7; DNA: TGCGCCAGCAGCGCGGACAGTTACTACGAGCAGTACTTC; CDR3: CASSADSYYEQYF
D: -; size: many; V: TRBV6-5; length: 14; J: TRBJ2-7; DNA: TGTGCCAGCAGTTACTCAGGGGGACGCTACGAGCAGTACTTC; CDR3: CASSYSGGRYEQYF
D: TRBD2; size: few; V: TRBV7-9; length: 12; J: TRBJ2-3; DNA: TGTGCCACGGGGGGAAGCACAGATACGCAGTATTTT; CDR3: CATGGSTDTQYF
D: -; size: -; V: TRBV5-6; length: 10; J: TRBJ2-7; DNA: TGTGCCAGCAGCGCCTACGAGCAGTACTTC; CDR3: CASSAYEQYF
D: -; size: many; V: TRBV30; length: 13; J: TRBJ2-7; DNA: TGTGCCTGGGGCCGGGGGACAGCCTACGAGCAGTACTTC; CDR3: CAWGRGTAYEQYF
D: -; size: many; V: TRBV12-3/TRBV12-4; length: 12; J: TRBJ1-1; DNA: TGTGCCAGCAGTATAAGCGGGACTGAAGCTTTCTTT; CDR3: CASSISGTEAFF
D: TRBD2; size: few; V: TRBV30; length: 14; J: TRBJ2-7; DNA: TGTGCCTCCTGGACTAGCGGGGGCTCCTACGAGCAGTACTTC; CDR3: CASWTSGGSYEQYF
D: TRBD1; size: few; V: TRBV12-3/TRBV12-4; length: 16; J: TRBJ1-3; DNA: TGTGCCAGCAGTTCCTGGGGACAGGGTACTGGAAACACCATATATTTT; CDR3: CASSSWGQGTGNTIYF
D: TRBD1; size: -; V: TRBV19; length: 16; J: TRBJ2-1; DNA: TGTGCCAGTAGTATAGATCGGACAGGGGGGATTCATGAGCAGTTCTTC; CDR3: CASSIDRTGGIHEQFF
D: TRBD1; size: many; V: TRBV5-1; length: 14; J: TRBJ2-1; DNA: TGCGCCAGCAGCTTCAATACAGGGGCAGATGAGCAGTTCTTC; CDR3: CASSFNTGADEQFF
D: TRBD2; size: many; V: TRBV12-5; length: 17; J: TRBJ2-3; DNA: TGTGCTAGTGGTTCATTGACTAGCGGGAGAGATAGAGATACGCAGTATTTT; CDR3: CASGSLTSGRDRDTQYF
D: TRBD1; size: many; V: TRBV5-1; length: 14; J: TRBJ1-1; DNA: TGCGCCAGCAGCTTGGGGGACAGGGGAGATGAAGCTTTCTTT; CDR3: CASSLGDRGDEAFF
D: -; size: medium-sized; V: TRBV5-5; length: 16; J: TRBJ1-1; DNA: TGTGCCAGCAGCTTGGGTTGGGCCGGGTGGAACACTGAAGCTTTCTTT; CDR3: CASSLGWAGWNTEAFF
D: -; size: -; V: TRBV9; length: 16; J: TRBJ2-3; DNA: TGTGCCAGCAGCGTAGACGGGCGTAGAGGCACAGATACGCAGTATTTT; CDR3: CASSVDGRRGTDTQYF
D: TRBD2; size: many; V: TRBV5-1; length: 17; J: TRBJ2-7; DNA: TGCGCCAGCAGCTTGGCCGGTACTAGCGGGAGTCTACACGAGCAGTACTTC; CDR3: CASSLAGTSGSLHEQYF
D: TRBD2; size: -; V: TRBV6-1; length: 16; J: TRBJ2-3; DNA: TGTGCCAGCGAACCGGGACTAGTGATCTTCCCAGATACGCAGTATTTT; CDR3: CASEPGLVIFPDTQYF
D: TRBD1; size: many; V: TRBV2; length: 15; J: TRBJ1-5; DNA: TGTGCCAGCAGAAGGACAGGCCTTAGCAATCAGCCCCAGCATTTT; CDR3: CASRRTGLSNQPQHF
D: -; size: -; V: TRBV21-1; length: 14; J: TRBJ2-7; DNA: TGTGCCAGCAGCGCAGGGGACTACCCCCACGAGCAGTACTTC; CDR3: CASSAGDYPHEQYF
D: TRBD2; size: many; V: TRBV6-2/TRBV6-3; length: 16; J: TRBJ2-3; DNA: TGTGCCAGCAGTTACGAGGGAGCGGGAGTGACAGATACGCAGTATTTT; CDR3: CASSYEGAGVTDTQYF
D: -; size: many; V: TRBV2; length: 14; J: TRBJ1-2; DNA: TGTGCCAGCAGTGAAGCTCGGACCGGTTATGGCTACACCTTC; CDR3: CASSEARTGYGYTF
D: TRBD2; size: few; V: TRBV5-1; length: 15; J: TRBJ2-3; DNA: TGCGCCAGCAGCTTGAGTCTAGCGGAGACAGATACGCAGTATTTT; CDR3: CASSLSLAETDTQYF
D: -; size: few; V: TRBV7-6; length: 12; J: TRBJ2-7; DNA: TGTGCCAGCAGCCCGCGGACGTTGGAGCAGTACTTC; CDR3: CASSPRTLEQYF
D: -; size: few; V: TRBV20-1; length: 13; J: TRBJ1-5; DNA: TGCAGTGCTAGAGGGCCAGCTAATCAGCCCCAGCATTTT; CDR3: CSARGPANQPQHF
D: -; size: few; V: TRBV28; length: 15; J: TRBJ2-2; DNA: TGTGCCAGCAGTTTGGTCAGGGCCCTCCCAAGGGAGCTGTTTTTT; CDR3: CASSLVRALPRELFF
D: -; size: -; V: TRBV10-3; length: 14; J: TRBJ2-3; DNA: TGTGCCACATCAGCCACTAGTATCACAGATACGCAGTATTTT; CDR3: CATSATSITDTQYF
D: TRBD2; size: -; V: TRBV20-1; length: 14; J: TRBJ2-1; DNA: TGCAGTGCTTCTAGCGGGTTCTCCTACAATGAGCAGTTCTTC; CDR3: CSASSGFSYNEQFF
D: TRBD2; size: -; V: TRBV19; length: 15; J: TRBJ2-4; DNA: TGTGCCAGTAGTACTGGACTAGTAGCCAAAAACATTCAGTACTTC; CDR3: CASSTGLVAKNIQYF
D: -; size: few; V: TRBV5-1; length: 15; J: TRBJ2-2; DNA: TGCGCCAGCAGCTTGGGGGTAGCCCGCACCGGGGAGCTGTTTTTT; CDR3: CASSLGVARTGELFF
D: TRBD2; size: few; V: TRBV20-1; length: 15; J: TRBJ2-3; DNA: TGCAGTGCTAGTGGGGTAGCGGGAGCGTCGGATACGCAGTATTTT; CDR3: CSASGVAGASDTQYF
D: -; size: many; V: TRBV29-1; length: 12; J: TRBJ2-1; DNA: TGCAGCGTACTTACAGGGACGGATGAGCAGTTCTTC; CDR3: CSVLTGTDEQFF
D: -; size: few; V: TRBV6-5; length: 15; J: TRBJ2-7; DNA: TGTGCCAGCAGTAAGCGCCAGCCAACCACCTACGAGCAGTACTTC; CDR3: CASSKRQPTTYEQYF
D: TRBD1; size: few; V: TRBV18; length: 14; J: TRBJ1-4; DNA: TGTGCCAGCTCACTCGGACAGGAAAATGAAAAACTGTTTTTT; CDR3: CASSLGQENEKLFF
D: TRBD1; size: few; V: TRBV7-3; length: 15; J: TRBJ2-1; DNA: TGTGCCAGCAGCCGATTGGGACAGGGTAACAATGAGCAGTTCTTC; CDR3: CASSRLGQGNNEQFF
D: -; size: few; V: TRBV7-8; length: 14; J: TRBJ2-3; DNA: TGTGCCAGCAGTGGACTGTCGGTCGCAGATACGCAGTATTTT; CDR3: CASSGLSVADTQYF
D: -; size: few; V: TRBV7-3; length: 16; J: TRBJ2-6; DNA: TGTGCCAGCAGCTTAACCCCCATCTCTGGGGCCAACGTCCTGACTTTC; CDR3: CASSLTPISGANVLTF
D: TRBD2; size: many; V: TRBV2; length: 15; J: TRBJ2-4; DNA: TGTGCCAGCAGTGGGACTAGCGGAGCCCAAAACATTCAGTACTTC; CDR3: CASSGTSGAQNIQYF
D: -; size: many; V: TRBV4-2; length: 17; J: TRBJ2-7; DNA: TGTGCCAGCAGCCAAGTCCATGGACCGGGAGTATCCTACGAGCAGTACTTC; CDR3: CASSQVHGPGVSYEQYF
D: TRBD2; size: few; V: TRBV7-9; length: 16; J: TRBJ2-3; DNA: TGTGCCATCGTTCGAGTTGCTAGCGGTAGCACAGATACGCAGTATTTT; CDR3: CAIVRVASGSTDTQYF
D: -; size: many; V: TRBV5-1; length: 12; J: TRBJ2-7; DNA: TGCGCCAGCAGCTTGGAAGGGCCTGAGCAGTACTTC; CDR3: CASSLEGPEQYF
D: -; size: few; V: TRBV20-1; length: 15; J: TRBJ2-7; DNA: TGCAGTGCTAGAGATTTTAGCGCAGAATCCTACGAGCAGTACTTC; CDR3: CSARDFSAESYEQYF
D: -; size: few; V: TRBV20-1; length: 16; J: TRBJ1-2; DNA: TGCAGTGCTACGAGCCTCGGGGAGGACTCGGAGAGTGGCTACACCTTC; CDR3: CSATSLGEDSESGYTF